The clone carrying this T cell receptor (beta chain) appeared a single time. What it binds is not known. Data came from immunoSEQ multiplex PCR; TCRdb stores just in-frame clones and leaves some out. The data show around 45,000 clones, with more than 70% seen just once and just under 8.5% held by the top ten. With 3 bases clipped from V and 1 base from J, the junction kept 2 bases outside the gene matches. CDR1 SGHDT and CDR2 YYEEEE come from the germline V gene. CDR3 length equals 14 residues. The data stem from a study of radiotherapy plus CTLA-4 blockade in lung cancer. Study-wide points: Interferon-beta and early blood T cell clone dynamics reportedly predicted response best. In blood, after radiotherapy plus ipilimumab, tumor-derived TCR clones expanded.

This specimen consisted of peripheral blood, obtained from a patient treated with radiotherapy plus ipilimumab. The chain couples TRBV5-6 to TRBJ2-7, with 9 positions matching TRBD2. The receptor was derived from a human donor with non-small cell lung cancer who had stable disease on radiotherapy plus ipilimumab. In DNA, the CDR3 is TGTGCCAGCAGCTCTAGCGGGGAGTCCTACGAGCAGTACGTC. Its translation is CASSSSGESYEQYV.